This entry is about one TCR beta chain. Data came from immunoSEQ multiplex PCR; TCRdb stores just in-frame clones and leaves some out. The table records about 30,000 clones, less than 90% of them present only once. The sample originates from a study of T cells in narcolepsy. V was trimmed by 2 bases and J by 4 bases, leaving 22 bases between them. Germline loops: CDR1 LNHNV, CDR2 YYDKDF (reference sequence). This CDR3 spans 18 amino acids. The rearrangement uses TRBV15 and TRBJ2-3, with TRBD2 as a possible D gene (6 bases). The sample was CD45RA- memory CD4+ T cells from PBMCs. The receptor was isolated from a human donor with narcolepsy. The CDR3 region has the DNA TGTGCCACCAGCAGAAAGCGTGACGGGGGAGCAAAGGCAGATACGCAGTATTTT. This translates into CATSRKRDGGAKADTQYF.